This entry concerns a single T cell receptor (beta chain). Its antigen is still unknown. This sample is drawn from a study of cytomegalovirus exposure and HLA in healthy donors. Whole-study findings and limits: Other equally common chains were less clonally expanded than HLA-associated TCR beta chains, a later analysis showed. Later work found most CMV-associated TCR beta chains apparently HLA-restricted.

With 60 Vbeta and 13 Jbeta primers, the PCR was carried out. This table comes from immunoSEQ multiplex PCR, and its TCRdb copy is limited to in-frame clones, with some not included. The sample shows roughly 120,000 clones, more than 60% of them seen only once. Germline assignment: CDR1 SSHAT and CDR2 FNYEAQ (reference sequence). The CDR3 is made up of 15 amino acids. Losses at the gene ends were 5 bases for V and 4 bases for J; bases not matched to a gene: 3. This TCR derives from a man between 35 and 55 years old in good health and CMV-seropositive. This chain uses TRBV7-7 with TRBJ2-3; 13 positions match TRBD2. The sequenced sample was PBMCs. DNA of the CDR3: TGTGCCAGCAGCCTAGGACTAGCGGGGGCAGATACGCAGTATTTT. Encoded protein: CASSLGLAGADTQYF.